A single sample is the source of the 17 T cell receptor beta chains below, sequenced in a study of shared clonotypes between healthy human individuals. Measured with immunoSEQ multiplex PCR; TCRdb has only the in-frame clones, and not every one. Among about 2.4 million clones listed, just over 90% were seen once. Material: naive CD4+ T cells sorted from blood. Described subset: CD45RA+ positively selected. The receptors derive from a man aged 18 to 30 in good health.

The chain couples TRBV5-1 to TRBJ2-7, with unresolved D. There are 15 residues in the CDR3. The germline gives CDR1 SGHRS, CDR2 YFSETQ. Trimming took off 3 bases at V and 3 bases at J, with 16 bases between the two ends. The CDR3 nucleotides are TGCGCCAGCAGCTCAACCTCGGTTATAAGCTACGAGCAGTACTTC. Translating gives CASSSTSVISYEQYF.

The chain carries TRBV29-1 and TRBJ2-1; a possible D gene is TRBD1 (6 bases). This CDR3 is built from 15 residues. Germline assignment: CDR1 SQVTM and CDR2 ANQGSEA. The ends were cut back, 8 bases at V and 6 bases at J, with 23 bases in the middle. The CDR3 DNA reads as TGCAGCTTCCGGGACATTCCCTTGGGGGCCAATGAGCAGTTCTTC. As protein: CSFRDIPLGANEQFF.

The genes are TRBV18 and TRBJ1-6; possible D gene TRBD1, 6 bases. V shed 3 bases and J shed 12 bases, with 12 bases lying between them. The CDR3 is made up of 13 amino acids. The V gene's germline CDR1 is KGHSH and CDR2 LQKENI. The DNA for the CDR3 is TGTGCCAGCTCACCGTCTCACAGGGAACCCCTCCACTTT. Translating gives CASSPSHREPLHF.

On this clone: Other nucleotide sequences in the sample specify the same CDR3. For the CDR3, the DNA is TGTGCCAGCAGTGAAGTCAGGGGAACTGAAGCTTTCTTT. Amino acid sequence: CASSEVRGTEAFF. The chain links TRBV6-1 to TRBJ1-1; possibly TRBD1 for D (6 bases). This CDR3 contains 13 residues. Germline V gene sequence: CDR1 MNHNS, CDR2 SASEGT. Trimming removed 1 base from V and 5 bases from J, with 8 bases in between.

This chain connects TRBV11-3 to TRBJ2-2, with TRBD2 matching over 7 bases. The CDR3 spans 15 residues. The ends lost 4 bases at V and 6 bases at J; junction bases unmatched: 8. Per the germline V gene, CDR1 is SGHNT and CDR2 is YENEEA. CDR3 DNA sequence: TGTGCCAGCAGCTCGACGGGGGGTCAAGCCGGGGAGCTGTTTTTT. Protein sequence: CASSSTGGQAGELFF.

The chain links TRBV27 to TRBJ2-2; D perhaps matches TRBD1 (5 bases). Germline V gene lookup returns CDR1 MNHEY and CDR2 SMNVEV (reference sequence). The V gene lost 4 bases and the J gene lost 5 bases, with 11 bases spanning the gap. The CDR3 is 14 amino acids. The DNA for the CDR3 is TGTGCCAGCAGTTGGCAGGGTAGGACCGGGGAGCTGTTTTTT. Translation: CASSWQGRTGELFF.

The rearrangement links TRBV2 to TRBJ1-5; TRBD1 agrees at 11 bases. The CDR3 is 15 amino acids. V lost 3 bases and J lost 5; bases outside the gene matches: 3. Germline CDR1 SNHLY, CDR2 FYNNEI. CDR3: CASSDGQGAYQPQHF. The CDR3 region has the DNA TGTGCCAGCAGTGACGGACAGGGGGCATATCAGCCCCAGCATTTT.

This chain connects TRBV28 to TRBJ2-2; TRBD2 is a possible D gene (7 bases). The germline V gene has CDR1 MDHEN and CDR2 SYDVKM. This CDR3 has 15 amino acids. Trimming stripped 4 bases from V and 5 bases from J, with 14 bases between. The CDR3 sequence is CASSSPGGPTGELFF. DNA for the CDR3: TGTGCCAGCAGTTCCCCCGGGGGGCCAACCGGGGAGCTGTTTTTT.

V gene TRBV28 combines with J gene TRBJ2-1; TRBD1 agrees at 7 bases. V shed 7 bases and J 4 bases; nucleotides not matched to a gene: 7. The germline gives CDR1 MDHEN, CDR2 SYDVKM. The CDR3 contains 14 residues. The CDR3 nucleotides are TGTGCCAGCAATGTTGGGGACAGATACAATGAGCAGTTCTTC. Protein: CASNVGDRYNEQFF.

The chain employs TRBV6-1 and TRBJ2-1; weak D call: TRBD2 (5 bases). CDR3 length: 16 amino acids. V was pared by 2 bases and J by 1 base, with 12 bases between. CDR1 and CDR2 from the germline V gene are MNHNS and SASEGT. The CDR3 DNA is TGTGCCAGCAGTGAACTTAAGGGAGTATCCTACAATGAGCAGTTCTTC. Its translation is CASSELKGVSYNEQFF.

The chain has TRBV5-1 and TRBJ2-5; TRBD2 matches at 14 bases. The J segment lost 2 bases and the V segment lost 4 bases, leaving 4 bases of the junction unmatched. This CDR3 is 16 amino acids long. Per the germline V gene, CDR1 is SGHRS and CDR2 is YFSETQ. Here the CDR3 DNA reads TGCGCCAGCAGCGCCGGGACTAGCGGGGGACAAGAGACCCAGTACTTC. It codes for CASSAGTSGGQETQYF.

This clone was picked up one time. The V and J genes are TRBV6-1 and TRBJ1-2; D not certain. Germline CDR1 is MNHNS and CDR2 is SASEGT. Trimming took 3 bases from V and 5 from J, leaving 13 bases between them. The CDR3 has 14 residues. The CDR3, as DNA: TGTGCCAGCAGTGACGGGGTAGCAGGATATGGCTACACCTTC. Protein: CASSDGVAGYGYTF.

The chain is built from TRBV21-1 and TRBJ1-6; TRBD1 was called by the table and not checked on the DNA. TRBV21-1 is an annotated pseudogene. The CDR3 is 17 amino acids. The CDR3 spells CASSSPQGKAVGSPLHF. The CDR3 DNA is TGTGCCAGCAGCAGCCCTCAGGGGAAAGCCGTGGGGTCACCCCTCCACTTT.

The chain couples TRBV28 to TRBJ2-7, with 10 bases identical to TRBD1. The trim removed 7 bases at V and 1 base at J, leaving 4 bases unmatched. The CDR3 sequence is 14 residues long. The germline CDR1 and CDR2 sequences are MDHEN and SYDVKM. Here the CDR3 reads CASNGGQGSYEQYF. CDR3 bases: TGTGCCAGCAATGGGGGACAGGGGTCCTACGAGCAGTACTTC.

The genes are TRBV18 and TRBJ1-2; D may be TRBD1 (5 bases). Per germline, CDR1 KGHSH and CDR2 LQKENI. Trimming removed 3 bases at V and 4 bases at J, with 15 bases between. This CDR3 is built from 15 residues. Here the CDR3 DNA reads TGTGCCAGCTCACCCCAGGGTGGCGGCGCCTATGGCTACACCTTC. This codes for CASSPQGGGAYGYTF.

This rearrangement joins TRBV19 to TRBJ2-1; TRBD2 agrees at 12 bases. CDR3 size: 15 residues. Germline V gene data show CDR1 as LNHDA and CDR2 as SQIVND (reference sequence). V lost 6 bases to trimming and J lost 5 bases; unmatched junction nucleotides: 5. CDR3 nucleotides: TGTGCCAGTAGCTCGGCTAGCGGGGGGGACAATGAGCAGTTCTTC. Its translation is CASSSASGGDNEQFF.

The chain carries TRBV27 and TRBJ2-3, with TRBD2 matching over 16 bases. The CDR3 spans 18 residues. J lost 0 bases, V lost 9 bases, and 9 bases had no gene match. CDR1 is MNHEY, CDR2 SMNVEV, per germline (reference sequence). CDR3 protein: CARSTGTSGRGSTDTQYF. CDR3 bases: TGTGCCAGATCCACAGGGACTAGCGGGAGGGGGAGCACAGATACGCAGTATTTT.